These 19 T cell receptor beta chains originate from one sample sequenced in a study of T cells in Graves' hyperthyroidism and ophthalmopathy. TCR beta CDR3 sequences were amplified from RNA transcripts. First-round RT-PCR with HTBI primers amplified the TCR CDR3 region. TCRdb re-called the multiplex PCR reads with MiXCR, one entry per CDR3 protein. The sample has roughly 240,000 distinct CDR3 sequences; approximately 23% are singletons. The sample comprised blood. All receptors come from a woman aged 40 to 50 with Graves' ophthalmopathy.

The CDR3 protein is CASSYSTSGSPGELFF. In nucleotides, the CDR3 is TGTGCCAGCAGTTACTCGACTAGCGGGAGTCCCGGGGAGCTGTTTTTT. The chain combines TRBV6-2 or TRBV6-3 with TRBJ2-2; 12 nucleotides match TRBD2. Germline assignment: CDR1 MNHEY and CDR2 SVGEGT. J lost 6 bases, V lost 0 bases, and 2 bases had no gene match. CDR3 size: 16 residues.

There are many counts of this clonotype. This chain uses TRBV6-5 with TRBJ2-5; a possible D gene is TRBD2 (6 bases). The CDR3 loop spans 13 amino acids. CDR1 and CDR2 (germline): MNHEY, SVGAGI. V was shortened by 6 bases and J by 5 bases, with 13 bases between the two germline ends. The CDR3, as DNA: TGTGCCAGCAGCAGACTAGTCGTGGAGACCCAGTACTTC. It specifies CASSRLVVETQYF.

The V call is TRBV12-5, the J call TRBJ2-7, with D uncertain. V was clipped by 2 bases and J by 3 bases, with 5 bases between them. Germline assignment: CDR1 LGHNT and CDR2 FRNRAP. The CDR3 has 12 residues. CDR3 nucleotides: TGTGCTAGTGGTTTGCACCTCTACGAGCAGTACTTC. Encoded protein: CASGLHLYEQYF.

This clonotype was seen ten or more times. V and J are TRBV7-8 and TRBJ2-7; D not certain. Germline CDR1 reads SGHVS; CDR2 reads FQNEAQ. Trimming stripped 8 bases from V and 0 bases from J, with 20 bases between. CDR3 length: 16 residues. In DNA form, the CDR3 reads TGTGCCAGCCACAGTGCGTTAATAGTTTCCTCCTACGAGCAGTACTTC. This gives the protein CASHSALIVSSYEQYF.

This chain connects TRBV12-3 or TRBV12-4 to TRBJ2-5, with 9 bases lining up with TRBD2. The CDR3 is made up of 13 amino acids. V lost 6 bases and J lost 5; bases outside the gene matches: 4. CDR3 in DNA: TGTGCCAGCAGGAGCGGGGGGATTGAGACCCAGTACTTC. As protein: CASRSGGIETQYF.

This clonotype was observed a few times. The rearrangement uses TRBV7-2 and TRBJ1-5, with unresolved D. V dropped 5 bases and J dropped 5 bases, with 10 bases sitting between them. The CDR3 spans 13 residues. Germline-derived CDR1 and CDR2 are SGHTA and FQGNSA. CDR3 in amino acids: CASSLARDQPQHF. The CDR3 bases are TGTGCCAGCAGCCTGGCTAGAGATCAGCCCCAGCATTTT.

This chain connects TRBV6-2 or TRBV6-3 to TRBJ2-6; 8 bases are shared with TRBD1. Germline V gene sequence: CDR1 MNHEY, CDR2 SVGEGT. The length of the CDR3 is 15 residues. V lost 10 bases, J lost 4 bases, and 9 bases stayed unmatched. The DNA of the CDR3 is TGTGCCACCAGCCAGGGGGCTGAAGGGGCCAACGTCCTGACTTTC. Translating gives CATSQGAEGANVLTF.

This clonotype was seen ten or more times. The rearrangement joins TRBV2 to TRBJ1-1; D gene uncertain. V lost 6 bases to trimming and J lost 1 base, with 9 bases between them. CDR1 SNHLY and CDR2 FYNNEI come from the germline V gene. CDR3 length: 13 amino acids. CDR3 sequence (DNA): TGTGCCAGCAGAGCTATGGGGAACACTGAAGCTTTCTTT. Translated: CASRAMGNTEAFF.

At least ten counts were recorded for this clonotype. The chain employs TRBV6-1 and TRBJ1-5; D is perhaps TRBD1 (5 bases). The germline gives CDR1 MNHNS, CDR2 SASEGT. This CDR3 has 12 amino acids. V was cut by 6 bases and J by 8 bases, with 11 bases left in between. The CDR3 sequence is CASSPLGEPQHF. The CDR3 DNA reads TGTGCCAGCAGCCCTCTGGGGGAGCCCCAGCATTTT.

Many counts were recorded for this clonotype. The rearrangement links TRBV20-1 to TRBJ1-5; TRBD1 is a possible D gene (6 bases). CDR1 is DFQATT and CDR2 is SNEGSKA in the germline V gene (reference sequence). V gave up 1 base and J gave up 3 bases, with 10 bases separating them. The CDR3 sequence is 14 residues long. The CDR3 loop is CSARATGPNQPQHF. DNA of the CDR3: TGCAGTGCTAGAGCGACAGGACCCAATCAGCCCCAGCATTTT.

This clonotype has ten or more counts. This chain links TRBV9 with TRBJ2-6, with 8 positions matching TRBD2. Germline-derived CDR1 and CDR2 are SGDLS and YYNGEE. The CDR3 loop spans 19 amino acids. After removal of 2 bases from V and 0 bases from J, the junction contained 10 bases not matched to a gene. CDR3 in amino acids: CASSVLMAGGLSGANVLTF. The CDR3 DNA follows: TGTGCCAGCAGCGTGTTGATGGCGGGAGGCCTCTCTGGGGCCAACGTCCTGACTTTC.

The rearrangement links TRBV7-8 to TRBJ1-1, with no clear D. CDR1 is SGHVS and CDR2 is FQNEAQ in the germline V gene. This CDR3 is 16 amino acids long. V dropped 8 bases and J dropped 3 bases, with 22 bases sitting between them. The CDR3 spells CASGASSGETDTEAFF. CDR3 DNA: TGTGCCAGCGGAGCCTCCAGCGGGGAGACGGACACTGAAGCTTTCTTT. Full variable domain (remainder filled in from reference TRBV7-8 and TRBJ1-1): GAGVSQSPRYKVAKRGQDVALRCDPISGHVSLFWYQQALGQGPEFLTYFQNEAQLDKSGLPSDRFFAERPEGSVSTLKIQRTQQEDSAVYLCASGASSGETDTEAFFGQGTRLTVV.

This clonotype was seen ten or more times. The gene calls are TRBV15 and TRBJ2-7; maybe TRBD2 (6 bases). Looked up from germline, CDR1 is LNHNV and CDR2 is YYDKDF (reference sequence). Trimming removed 0 bases from V and 3 bases from J, with 12 bases in between. The CDR3 spans 15 residues. CDR3 sequence: CATSREAGVGYEQYF. CDR3 bases: TGTGCCACCAGCAGAGAAGCGGGCGTTGGCTACGAGCAGTACTTC. The entire variable domain, with the rest obtained from reference TRBV15 and TRBJ2-7, is as follows: DAMVIQNPRYQVTQFGKPVTLSCSQTLNHNVMYWYQQKSSQAPKLLFHYYDKDFNNEADTPDNFQSRRPNTSFCFLDIRSPGLGDTAMYLCATSREAGVGYEQYFGPGTRLTVT.

This clonotype was observed many times. This chain links TRBV27 with TRBJ2-7; perhaps TRBD1 as D (6 bases). Germline CDR1 is MNHEY and CDR2 is SMNVEV (reference sequence). The V end was cut by 2 bases, the J end by 1 base, with 18 bases between. The CDR3 sequence is 17 residues long. This CDR3 reads CASSLRSSGTQSYEQYF. CDR3 in DNA: TGTGCCAGCAGTTTACGCTCTTCCGGGACACAATCCTACGAGCAGTACTTC.

This clonotype was observed at least ten times. CDR3 coding DNA: TGTGCCAGCAGCTCCCCTACTTTGGGACAGGGTTTAGCTAACTATGGCTACACCTTC. Residues: CASSSPTLGQGLANYGYTF. The chain is built from TRBV11-1 and TRBJ1-2; 9 nucleotides match TRBD1. The CDR3 is 19 amino acids. With V trimmed by 4 bases and J by 0 bases, 15 bases remained unmatched. Germline V gene sequence: CDR1 SGHAT, CDR2 FQDESV (reference sequence).

CDR3 sequence reads: CSARDPTDKETQYF. The CDR3 DNA reads as TGCAGTGCTAGAGATCCAACGGACAAGGAGACCCAGTACTTC. V and J are TRBV20-1 and TRBJ2-5; perhaps TRBD1 as D (5 bases). Germline lookup yields CDR1 DFQATT and CDR2 SNEGSKA (reference sequence). The length of the CDR3 is 14 residues. The V gene lost 0 bases and the J gene lost 5 bases, with 13 bases spanning the gap.

This clonotype was counted ten times or more. The chain combines TRBV28 with TRBJ2-3, with D tentatively TRBD2 (5 bases). CDR3 size: 15 residues. Germline assignment: CDR1 MDHEN and CDR2 SYDVKM. V was clipped by 2 bases and J by 3 bases, with 12 bases between them. The CDR3 DNA sequence: TGTGCCAGCAGTTTAGGTTTTCGGGAAACAGATACGCAGTATTTT. Translating it yields CASSLGFRETDTQYF.

This clonotype has ten or more counts. V usage is TRBV20-1 and J usage is TRBJ2-7, with 8 bases matching TRBD1. There are 15 residues in the CDR3. From germline, CDR1 is DFQATT and CDR2 SNEGSKA (reference sequence). V shed 0 bases, J shed 2 bases, and the junction held 6 bases outside the gene matches. This CDR3 reads CSARDLGQATYEQYF. CDR3 sequence (DNA): TGCAGTGCTAGAGATCTGGGACAGGCCACCTACGAGCAGTACTTC.

Many counts were recorded for this clonotype. V is TRBV7-9 and J is TRBJ1-5, with D possibly TRBD1 on 5 matching bases. Trimming took off 5 bases at V and 4 bases at J, with 12 bases between the two ends. CDR1 SEHNR and CDR2 FQNEAQ come from the germline V gene (reference sequence). The CDR3 has 14 residues. The chain's CDR3 is CASSGQGTNQPQHF. The CDR3 DNA sequence: TGTGCCAGCAGCGGGCAGGGTACGAATCAGCCCCAGCATTTT.